One sample yielded the 32 T cell receptor beta chains listed below, sequenced in a study of blood T cell repertoires in COVID-19. Assay used: immunoSEQ multiplex PCR; TCRdb lists only in-frame clones, some missing. Of about 300,000 clones in the sample, around nine tenths were seen once. Sequencing was done on a sample of PBMCs or T cells enriched from blood (not recorded which). Receptor source: a woman aged 18-29 years who had recovered from COVID-19.

V is TRBV27 and J is TRBJ2-1; 9 nucleotides align to TRBD2. CDR3 length equals 18 residues. Trimming at V came to 2 bases and at J to 3 bases, leaving 11 bases not matched to a gene. CDR1 and CDR2 from the germline V gene are MNHEY and SMNVEV (reference sequence). CDR3: CASSLLAGWTRGYNEQFF. The CDR3 nucleotides read TGTGCCAGCAGTTTACTAGCGGGATGGACCCGGGGCTACAATGAGCAGTTCTTC.

The V gene is TRBV5-1, the J gene TRBJ2-7, with 8 bases aligning to TRBD2. Germline V lookup: CDR1 SGHRS, CDR2 YFSETQ. J lost 1 base, V lost 4 bases, and 7 bases had no gene match. The CDR3 is 15 amino acids. CDR3 amino acids: CASSLQSGGSYEQYF. The DNA of the CDR3 is TGCGCCAGCAGCCTACAAAGCGGGGGATCCTACGAGCAGTACTTC.

As for this clone: A read error may produce the germline difference seen at one junction end. DNA for the CDR3: TGTGCCAGCAGTCACCTATCCGGACAGGGAAGCTTT. It encodes CASSHLSGQGSF. V gene TRBV28 combines with J gene TRBJ1-1, with 8 bases aligning to TRBD1. CDR3 size: 12 residues. Germline V gene data show CDR1 as MDHEN and CDR2 as SYDVKM. The complete variable domain, with remaining parts taken from reference TRBV28 and TRBJ1-1, reads DVKVTQSSRYLVKRTGEKVFLECVQDMDHENMFWYRQDPGLGLRLIYFSYDVKMKEKGDIPEGYSVSREKKERFSLILESASTNQTSMYLCASSHLSGQGSFGQGTRLTVV.

The chain is built from TRBV5-4 and TRBJ2-1; D unresolved. Germline V gene sequence: CDR1 SGHNT, CDR2 YYREEE (reference sequence). V was shortened by 4 bases and J by 8 bases, with 16 bases between the two germline ends. There are 14 residues in the CDR3. The CDR3: CASSGSWAIYEQFF. The CDR3 bases are TGTGCCAGCAGCGGGTCCTGGGCTATTTATGAGCAGTTCTTC. The full variable domain, completed using reference TRBV5-4 and TRBJ2-1, is ETGVTQSPTHLIKTRGQQVTLRCSSQSGHNTVSWYQQALGQGPQFIFQYYREEENGRGNFPPRFSGLQFPNYSSELNVNALELDDSALYLCASSGSWAIYEQFFGPGTRLTVL.

Turning to this clone: This may arise from a read error, as a much more abundant clone is one base away. The chain has TRBV6-5 and TRBJ2-1; 9 bases fit TRBD2. V trimming: 5 bases; J trimming: 0 bases; junction bases outside the gene matches: 2. This CDR3 has 15 amino acids. From germline, CDR1 is MNHEY and CDR2 SVGAGI. The chain's CDR3 is CASSNSGSSYNEQFF. CDR3 nucleotide sequence: TGTGCCAGCAGTAATAGCGGGAGCTCCTACAATGAGCAGTTCTTC.

V gene TRBV4-3 combines with J gene TRBJ1-4; D call uncertain. Trimming shortened V by 1 base and J by 0 bases, and 15 bases separated the two germline ends. CDR3 length: 18 residues. Germline V gene data show CDR1 as LGHNA and CDR2 as YSLEER. CDR3 sequence (DNA): TGCGCCAGCAGCCAAGCCGTGGTCAGGACTGCAACTAATGAAAAACTGTTTTTT. This encodes CASSQAVVRTATNEKLFF.

The gene calls are TRBV14 and TRBJ1-1; D is uncertain. V was trimmed by 5 bases and J by 1 base, leaving 8 bases between them. The CDR3 is 13 residues long. CDR1 is SGHDN and CDR2 is FVKESK in the germline V gene. The CDR3 is CASSYGENTEAFF. As DNA, the CDR3 is TGTGCCAGCAGCTACGGGGAGAACACTGAAGCTTTCTTT.

The chain carries TRBV5-4 and TRBJ2-3; 8 positions agree with TRBD2. Trimming at V came to 0 bases and at J to 1 base, leaving 7 bases not matched to a gene. The V gene's germline CDR1 is SGHNT and CDR2 YYREEE (reference sequence). The CDR3 is 17 residues long. The CDR3 protein is CASSLDPAGVGTDTQYF. The DNA for the CDR3 is TGTGCCAGCAGCTTGGATCCAGCGGGAGTCGGCACAGATACGCAGTATTTT.

The chain couples TRBV30 to TRBJ2-1; 7 positions match TRBD1. This CDR3 contains 13 residues. Trimming removed 0 bases from V and 7 bases from J; junction bases left unmatched: 3. Germline-derived CDR1 and CDR2 are GTSNPN and SVGIG (reference sequence). CDR3 residues: CAWSVGGRNEQFF. The CDR3 region has the DNA TGTGCCTGGAGTGTAGGGGGCCGAAATGAGCAGTTCTTC.

This clone was seen more than once but under ten times. The rearrangement joins TRBV18 to TRBJ1-1; D is uncertain. Germline values: CDR1 KGHSH, CDR2 LQKENI. V lost 3 bases to trimming and J lost 4 bases, with 18 bases between them. The CDR3 covers 16 residues. The CDR3 sequence: CASSPEGGIGSTEAFF. Written as DNA, the CDR3 is TGTGCCAGCTCACCGGAGGGAGGGATAGGTTCCACTGAAGCTTTCTTT.

This clone was counted once. CDR3 coding DNA: TGTGCCAGCAGCTTTTTAGCGGGAGTGCATTCAGATACGCAGTATTTT. As protein: CASSFLAGVHSDTQYF. V usage is TRBV7-2 and J usage is TRBJ2-3, with TRBD2 identical over 9 bases. The germline V gene encodes CDR1 SGHTA and CDR2 FQGNSA. The CDR3 covers 16 residues. V was clipped by 3 bases and J by 4 bases; unmatched bases: 8.

The chain employs TRBV27 and TRBJ1-6; tentative D call: TRBD1 (5 bases). CDR1 is MNHEY and CDR2 is SMNVEV in the germline V gene (reference sequence). Trimming took off 5 bases at V and 0 bases at J, with 14 bases between the two ends. CDR3 size: 17 residues. The CDR3: CASSPRVSSSYNSPLHF. DNA of the CDR3: TGTGCCAGCAGTCCCAGGGTTTCAAGCTCCTATAATTCACCCCTCCACTTT.

The chain combines TRBV11-2 with TRBJ2-1, with 7 positions matching TRBD2. Germline V CDR1 and CDR2: SGHAT, FQNNGV. The CDR3 extends over 14 amino acids. V lost 6 bases and J lost 3; bases outside the gene matches: 5. CDR3 in amino acids: CASREAGSYNEQFF. CDR3 DNA sequence: TGTGCCAGCAGAGAAGCGGGGAGCTACAATGAGCAGTTCTTC.

This rearrangement joins TRBV18 to TRBJ2-5; 7 bases match TRBD2. J lost 2 bases, V lost 6 bases, and 6 bases had no gene match. Per germline, CDR1 KGHSH and CDR2 LQKENI. CDR3 length: 14 amino acids. CDR3 coding DNA: TGTGCCAGCTCGGAGCGGGGCACGCAAGAGACCCAGTACTTC. Its protein product is CASSERGTQETQYF.

The CDR3 DNA reads TGTGCCAGCACCTCGGAGGAGGTGGACTATGGCTACACCTTC. Amino acids: CASTSEEVDYGYTF. V gene TRBV7-2 combines with J gene TRBJ1-2; no clear D. Germline CDR1 is SGHTA and CDR2 is FQGNSA. The CDR3 is 14 amino acids. V dropped 7 bases and J dropped 3 bases, with 15 bases sitting between them.

This clone was detected once. The chain combines TRBV19 with TRBJ1-2; D not resolved. There are 11 residues in the CDR3. Trimming shortened V by 7 bases and J by 7 bases, and 10 bases separated the two germline ends. CDR1 is LNHDA, CDR2 SQIVND, per germline (reference sequence). The CDR3 DNA sequence: TGTGCCAGTACCTACAGTGGTGGCTACACCTTC. Its translation is CASTYSGGYTF.

This chain connects TRBV19 to TRBJ2-3; D unresolved. The CDR3 spans 17 residues. CDR1 and CDR2 (germline): LNHDA, SQIVND (reference sequence). V dropped 5 bases and J dropped 2 bases, with 20 bases sitting between them. This CDR3 is CASSLTATYIDTDTQYF. CDR3 DNA sequence: TGTGCCAGTAGTCTGACTGCCACCTATATCGACACAGATACGCAGTATTTT.

CDR3 nucleotides: TGTGCCAGTAGACATCAGGGCTACGGAACTGAAGCTTTCTTT. As protein: CASRHQGYGTEAFF. The rearrangement uses TRBV19 and TRBJ1-1, with D maybe TRBD1 (5 bases). The CDR3 is 14 amino acids. Trimming cost V 6 bases and J 5 bases, with 16 bases left between them. Per the germline V gene, CDR1 is LNHDA and CDR2 is SQIVND (reference sequence).

This chain links TRBV16 with TRBJ2-3; 10 bases are a match to TRBD2. The ends lost 0 bases at V and 8 bases at J; junction bases unmatched: 8. The CDR3 has 16 residues. Germline V lookup: CDR1 KGHSY, CDR2 FQNENV. CDR3 amino acids: CASSQSASGRLGTQYF. CDR3 nucleotide sequence: TGTGCCAGCAGCCAATCGGCTAGCGGGAGATTGGGTACGCAGTATTTT.

This clone was detected once. The gene calls are TRBV5-1 and TRBJ2-7; 7 nucleotides line up with TRBD2. CDR3 length: 14 amino acids. CDR1 and CDR2 (germline): SGHRS, YFSETQ. J was trimmed by 0 bases and V by 7 bases; bases with no gene match: 7. CDR3 DNA sequence: TGCGCCAGCTCCTTCGGGGGGACCTCCTACGAGCAGTACTTC. It codes for CASSFGGTSYEQYF.

For this clone: The same CDR3 is also encoded by other DNA sequences in this sample. The gene calls are TRBV2 and TRBJ2-7; TRBD2 might be the D (6 bases). Germline assignment: CDR1 SNHLY and CDR2 FYNNEI. Trimming stripped 5 bases from V and 2 bases from J, with 10 bases between. The CDR3 contains 13 residues. The DNA for the CDR3 is TGTGCCAGCAGTCCGACTAGTCCCTACGAGCAGTACTTC. It is translated as CASSPTSPYEQYF.

The chain uses TRBV25-1 and TRBJ2-2, with D unclear. The V end lost 1 base, the J end lost 6 bases, and 12 bases lay between the germline ends. The CDR3 loop spans 15 amino acids. From germline, CDR1 is MGHDK and CDR2 SYGVNS. The CDR3 protein is CASSESAVGSGELFF. CDR3 coding DNA: TGTGCCAGCAGTGAATCTGCGGTCGGGTCCGGGGAGCTGTTTTTT.

This chain joins TRBV7-3 and TRBJ2-7, with 7 bases fitting TRBD2. With 1 base clipped from V and 4 bases from J, the junction kept 10 bases outside the gene matches. Germline CDR1 and CDR2: SGHTA and FQGTGA. This CDR3 contains 16 residues. The CDR3: CASSLIRASGAYEQYF. CDR3 DNA sequence: TGTGCCAGCAGCTTAATAAGGGCTAGCGGAGCTTACGAGCAGTACTTC.

The chain joins TRBV7-8 to TRBJ1-5; no clear D gene. The germline gives CDR1 SGHVS, CDR2 FQNEAQ. CDR3 size: 16 residues. Trimming shortened V by 2 bases and J by 5 bases, and 16 bases separated the two germline ends. Written as DNA, the CDR3 is TGTGCCAGCAGCTTAAATTGGGGAGAAGGGTATCAGCCCCAGCATTTT. It yields the protein CASSLNWGEGYQPQHF.

The chain combines TRBV7-2 with TRBJ2-2; TRBD1 might be the D (6 bases). V lost 2 bases, J lost 6 bases, and 13 bases lay in between. The CDR3 runs 15 residues. From germline, CDR1 is SGHTA and CDR2 FQGNSA. The CDR3 sequence: CASSLMGARAGELFF. CDR3 DNA sequence: TGTGCCAGCAGCTTAATGGGGGCTCGAGCCGGGGAGCTGTTTTTT. The whole variable domain, filled in from reference TRBV7-2 and TRBJ2-2, reads GAGVSQSPSNKVTEKGKDVELRCDPISGHTALYWYRQSLGQGLEFLIYFQGNSAPDKSGLPSDRFSAERTGGSVSTLTIQRTQQEDSAVYLCASSLMGARAGELFFGEGSRLTVL.

This clone was observed once. V and J are TRBV5-1 and TRBJ2-7, with 10 bases fitting TRBD2. This CDR3 is built from 15 residues. The trim removed 4 bases at V and 4 bases at J, leaving 8 bases unmatched. Germline V gene data show CDR1 as SGHRS and CDR2 as YFSETQ. CDR3 region: CASSEALAGIYEQYF. CDR3 DNA sequence: TGCGCCAGCAGCGAGGCACTAGCGGGAATATACGAGCAGTACTTC.

This CDR3 reads CASSYGSSQYF. In DNA, the CDR3 is TGTGCCAGCAGTTACGGTTCTAGTCAGTACTTC. This chain connects TRBV6-5 to TRBJ2-7, with D unclear. Germline V gives CDR1 MNHEY, CDR2 SVGAGI. V shed 2 bases and J shed 10 bases, with 9 bases lying between them. The length of the CDR3 is 11 residues.

This clone was picked up one time. The chain combines TRBV3-1 (or the pseudogene TRBV3-2) with TRBJ1-5, with D unresolved. CDR1 and CDR2 from the germline V gene are LGHDT and YNNKEL (reference sequence). CDR3 length equals 16 residues. Trimming took off 2 bases at V and 0 bases at J, with 11 bases between the two ends. CDR3 sequence: CASSQRLMNSNQPQHF. DNA for the CDR3: TGTGCCAGCAGCCAACGACTGATGAATAGCAATCAGCCCCAGCATTTT.

The chain links TRBV25-1 to TRBJ2-7; 13 bases match TRBD2. This CDR3 contains 13 residues. The V segment lost 8 bases and the J segment 5 bases; nucleotides outside the gene matches: 3. The germline V gene has CDR1 MGHDK and CDR2 SYGVNS. In DNA form, the CDR3 reads TGTGCCAGCCAACTAGCGGGAGGGAACGAGCAGTACTTC. Its protein product is CASQLAGGNEQYF.

This clone was observed a handful of times. This chain links TRBV30 with TRBJ2-1; weak D call: TRBD2 (6 bases). V lost 0 bases and J lost 9, with 12 bases in between. CDR1 is GTSNPN, CDR2 SVGIG, per germline (reference sequence). CDR3 length: 13 residues. For the CDR3, the DNA is TGTGCCTGGAGTGTTCTAGCGTCTGGTGAGCAGTTCTTC. Protein sequence: CAWSVLASGEQFF.

The chain joins TRBV30 to TRBJ2-1; weak D call: TRBD1 (5 bases). This CDR3 region has 16 residues. Between the trimmed V and J ends, which lost 5 bases and 0 bases, there was a span of 17 bases. The germline gives CDR1 GTSNPN, CDR2 SVGIG (reference sequence). CDR3: CAWEARTRGSYNEQFF. The CDR3 DNA is TGTGCCTGGGAGGCGCGAACAAGGGGCTCCTACAATGAGCAGTTCTTC.

This rearrangement joins TRBV7-6 to TRBJ2-1; 8 bases are shared with TRBD2. V was clipped by 5 bases and J by 2 bases; unmatched bases: 11. CDR3 size: 17 residues. Germline CDR1 is SGHVS and CDR2 is FNYEAQ. This chain's CDR3 is CASSAEVAREAYNEQFF. The CDR3, as DNA: TGTGCCAGCAGCGCTGAGGTGGCGCGGGAGGCCTACAATGAGCAGTTCTTC.